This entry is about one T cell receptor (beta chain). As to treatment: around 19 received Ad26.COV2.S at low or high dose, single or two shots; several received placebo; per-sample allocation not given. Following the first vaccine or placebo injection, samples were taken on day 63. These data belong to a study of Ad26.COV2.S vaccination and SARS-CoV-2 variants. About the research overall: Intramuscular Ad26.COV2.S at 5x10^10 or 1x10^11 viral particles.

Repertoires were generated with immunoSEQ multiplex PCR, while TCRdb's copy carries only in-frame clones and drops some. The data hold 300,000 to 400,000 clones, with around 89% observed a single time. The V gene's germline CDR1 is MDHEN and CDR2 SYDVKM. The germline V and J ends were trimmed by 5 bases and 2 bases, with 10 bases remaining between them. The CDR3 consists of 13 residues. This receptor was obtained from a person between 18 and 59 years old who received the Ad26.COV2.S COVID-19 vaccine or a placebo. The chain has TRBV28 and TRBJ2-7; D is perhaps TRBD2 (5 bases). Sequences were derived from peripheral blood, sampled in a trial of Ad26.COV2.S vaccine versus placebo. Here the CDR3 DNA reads TGTGCCAGCAGTCCGCAGAGGGCCTACGAGCAGTACTTC. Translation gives CASSPQRAYEQYF.